A selection of T cell receptor beta chains follows, all from one sample in a study of T cells in Graves' hyperthyroidism and ophthalmopathy. One entry per CDR3 protein, called by TCRdb with MiXCR from the multiplex PCR reads. The sample includes hundreds of thousands of distinct CDR3 sequences, about 14% of them seen just once. Sequenced: blood. These receptors all come from a woman between 45 and 60 years old with Graves' ophthalmopathy. Both conserved end residues are part of each CDR3. Each record gives: V gene, clone size, J gene, D gene, CDR3 protein, CDR3 DNA. A D gene is named only where the DNA matches it firmly. Not every row has a clone size; where given, it reads once, few, many or a size class.

V: TRBV15; size: -; J: TRBJ1-2; D: -; CDR3: CATSESVQGLRNTF; DNA: TGTGCCACCAGCGAGTCGGTACAGGGTTTGAGGAACACCTTC
V: TRBV6-2/TRBV6-3; size: few; J: TRBJ1-2; D: -; CDR3: CASSLPGHGYTF; DNA: TGTGCCAGCAGCCTACCGGGACATGGCTACACCTTC
V: TRBV2; size: many; J: TRBJ2-7; D: TRBD1; CDR3: CALGQGFYEQYF; DNA: TGTGCCCTTGGACAGGGGTTCTACGAGCAGTACTTC
V: TRBV7-9; size: many; J: TRBJ2-5; D: TRBD1; CDR3: CASSLGDSYQETQYF; DNA: TGTGCCAGCAGCTTAGGGGACAGTTACCAAGAGACCCAGTACTTC
V: TRBV14; size: many; J: TRBJ1-1; D: TRBD1; CDR3: CASSPLFWDRGGDTEAFF; DNA: TGTGCCAGCAGCCCACTCTTCTGGGACAGGGGAGGGGACACTGAAGCTTTCTTT
V: TRBV7-2; size: -; J: TRBJ1-2; D: TRBD1; CDR3: CASIPKPRQGASYGYTF; DNA: TGTGCCAGCATCCCCAAACCAAGACAGGGGGCCAGCTATGGCTACACCTTC
V: TRBV6-2/TRBV6-3; size: many; J: TRBJ1-5; D: TRBD1; CDR3: CASNRGLYSNQPQHF; DNA: TGTGCCAGCAACAGGGGCCTCTATAGCAATCAGCCCCAGCATTTT
V: TRBV30; size: few; J: TRBJ1-2; D: TRBD1; CDR3: CAWSVRQGNYGYTF; DNA: TGTGCCTGGAGTGTACGACAGGGGAACTATGGCTACACCTTC
V: TRBV19; size: many; J: TRBJ2-3; D: -; CDR3: CASSTTRLGGNTDTQYF; DNA: TGTGCCAGTAGTACAACTCGACTAGGTGGAAACACAGATACGCAGTATTTT
V: TRBV20-1; size: -; J: TRBJ2-1; D: TRBD2; CDR3: CSAVAGGPGNEQFF; DNA: TGCAGTGCTGTAGCGGGAGGGCCAGGCAATGAGCAGTTCTTC
V: TRBV2; size: many; J: TRBJ2-1; D: -; CDR3: CASKAGGTLYNEQFF; DNA: TGTGCCAGCAAGGCGGGCGGGACTTTATACAATGAGCAGTTCTTC
V: TRBV15; size: few; J: TRBJ2-4; D: TRBD2; CDR3: CATSRDRGGQAKNIQYF; DNA: TGTGCCACCAGCAGAGATCGGGGGGGGCAGGCCAAAAACATTCAGTACTTC
V: TRBV2; size: -; J: TRBJ2-3; D: -; CDR3: CASKPPTSTDTQYF; DNA: TGTGCCAGCAAGCCCCCTACCAGCACAGATACGCAGTATTTT
V: TRBV29-1; size: many; J: TRBJ2-1; D: TRBD1; CDR3: CSVPRDRGNEQFF; DNA: TGCAGCGTCCCAAGGGACAGGGGCAATGAGCAGTTCTTC
V: TRBV7-9; size: -; J: TRBJ2-5; D: TRBD1; CDR3: CASSNRTGGLLETQYF; DNA: TGTGCCAGCAGCAATCGGACAGGGGGCCTTCTAGAGACCCAGTACTTC
V: TRBV29-1; size: many; J: TRBJ2-3; D: -; CDR3: CSVATSWGTDTQYF; DNA: TGCAGCGTTGCAACCTCGTGGGGCACAGATACGCAGTATTTT
V: TRBV2; size: -; J: TRBJ2-3; D: TRBD1; CDR3: CASRKDRGGTDTQYF; DNA: TGTGCCAGCAGAAAGGACAGGGGGGGCACAGATACGCAGTATTTT
V: TRBV20-1; size: many; J: TRBJ1-1; D: -; CDR3: CSARPGGRTEAFF; DNA: TGCAGTGCTAGACCGGGGGGACGCACTGAAGCTTTCTTT
V: TRBV19; size: -; J: TRBJ2-2; D: -; CDR3: CASSRLAGSIGELFF; DNA: TGTGCCAGTAGTCGTCTGGCAGGGTCGATCGGGGAGCTGTTTTTT
V: TRBV5-4; size: -; J: TRBJ2-3; D: TRBD2; CDR3: CASSSGLAGPDTQYF; DNA: TGTGCCAGCAGCTCTGGACTAGCGGGACCAGATACGCAGTATTTT
V: TRBV10-3; size: few; J: TRBJ2-3; D: TRBD2; CDR3: CAISELSGSPTDTQYF; DNA: TGTGCCATCAGTGAGTTGAGCGGGAGCCCCACAGATACGCAGTATTTT
V: TRBV11-3; size: many; J: TRBJ2-5; D: TRBD2; CDR3: CASSLEIAGGPRETQYF; DNA: TGTGCCAGCAGCTTAGAAATAGCGGGAGGGCCTAGAGAGACCCAGTACTTC
V: TRBV19; size: -; J: TRBJ1-5; D: TRBD1; CDR3: CATRDRAGLGYYSNQPQHF; DNA: TGTGCCACCCGGGACAGGGCAGGGCTAGGGTATTATAGCAATCAGCCCCAGCATTTT